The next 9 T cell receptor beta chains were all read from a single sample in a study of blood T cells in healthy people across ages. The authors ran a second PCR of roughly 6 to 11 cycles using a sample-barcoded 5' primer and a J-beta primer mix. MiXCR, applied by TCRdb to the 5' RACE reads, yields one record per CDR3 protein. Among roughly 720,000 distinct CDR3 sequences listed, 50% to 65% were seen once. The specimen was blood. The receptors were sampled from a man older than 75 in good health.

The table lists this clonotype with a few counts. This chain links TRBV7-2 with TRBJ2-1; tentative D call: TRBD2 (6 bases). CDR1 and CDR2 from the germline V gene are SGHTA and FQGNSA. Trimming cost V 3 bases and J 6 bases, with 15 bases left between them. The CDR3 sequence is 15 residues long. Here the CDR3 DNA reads TGTGCCAGCAGCTTCGCGGGATATGACTCCAATGAGCAGTTCTTC. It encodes CASSFAGYDSNEQFF. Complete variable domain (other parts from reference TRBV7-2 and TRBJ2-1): GAGVSQSPSNKVTEKGKDVELRCDPISGHTALYWYRQSLGQGLEFLIYFQGNSAPDKSGLPSDRFSAERTGGSVSTLTIQRTQQEDSAVYLCASSFAGYDSNEQFFGPGTRLTVL.

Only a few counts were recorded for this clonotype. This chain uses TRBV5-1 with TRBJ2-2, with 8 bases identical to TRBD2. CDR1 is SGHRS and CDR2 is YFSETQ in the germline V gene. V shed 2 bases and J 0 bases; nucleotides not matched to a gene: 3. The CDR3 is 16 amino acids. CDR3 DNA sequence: TGCGCCAGCAGCTTTTTAGCGGGAACGAACACCGGGGAGCTGTTTTTT. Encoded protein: CASSFLAGTNTGELFF.

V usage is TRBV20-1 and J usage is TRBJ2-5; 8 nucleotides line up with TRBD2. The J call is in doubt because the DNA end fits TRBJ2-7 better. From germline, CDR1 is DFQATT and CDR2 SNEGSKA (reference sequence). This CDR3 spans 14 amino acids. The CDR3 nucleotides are TGCAGTGCTAGCGGCGGGACTAGACCCGACGAGCAGTACTTC. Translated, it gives CSASGGTRPDEQYF.

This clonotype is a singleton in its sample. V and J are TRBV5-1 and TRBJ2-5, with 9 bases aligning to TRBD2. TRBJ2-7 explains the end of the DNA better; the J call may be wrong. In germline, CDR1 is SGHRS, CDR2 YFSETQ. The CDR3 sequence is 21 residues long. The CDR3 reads CASSLGPSGTRIGINLYEQYF. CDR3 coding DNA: TGCGCCAGCAGCTTGGGTCCTAGCGGGACCCGTATCGGAATAAATTTGTACGAGCAGTACTTC.

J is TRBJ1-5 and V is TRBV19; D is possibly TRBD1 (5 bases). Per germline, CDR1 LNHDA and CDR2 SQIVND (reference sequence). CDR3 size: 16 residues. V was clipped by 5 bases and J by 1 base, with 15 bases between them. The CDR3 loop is CASSGGPSRSNQPQHF. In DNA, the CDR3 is TGTGCCAGTAGTGGGGGACCCAGTAGAAGCAATCAGCCCCAGCATTTT. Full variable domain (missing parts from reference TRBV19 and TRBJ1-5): DGGITQSPKYLFRKEGQNVTLSCEQNLNHDAMYWYRQDPGQGLRLIYYSQIVNDFQKGDIAEGYSVSREKKESFPLTVTSAQKNPTAFYLCASSGGPSRSNQPQHFGDGTRLSIL.

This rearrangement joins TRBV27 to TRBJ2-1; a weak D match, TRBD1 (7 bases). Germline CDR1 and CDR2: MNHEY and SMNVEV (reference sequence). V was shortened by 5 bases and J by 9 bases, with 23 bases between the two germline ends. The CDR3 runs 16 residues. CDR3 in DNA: TGTGCCAGCAGTCCCGACCGGGGGACAGCTACCGGTGAGCAGTTCTTC. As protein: CASSPDRGTATGEQFF.

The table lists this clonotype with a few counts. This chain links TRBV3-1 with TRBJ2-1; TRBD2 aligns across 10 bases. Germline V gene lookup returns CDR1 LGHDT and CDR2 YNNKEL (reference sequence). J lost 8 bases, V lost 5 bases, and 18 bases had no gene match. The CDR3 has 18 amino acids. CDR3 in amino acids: CASSTRARRLAGIHEQFF. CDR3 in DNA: TGTGCCAGCAGCACGCGCGCCCGTAGACTAGCGGGCATCCATGAGCAGTTCTTC.

The CDR3: CASSPGLAFNEQYF. CDR3 DNA sequence: TGCGCCAGCAGCCCGGGGCTAGCATTCAATGAGCAGTACTTC. The chain employs TRBV5-1 and TRBJ2-5; D is tentatively TRBD1 or TRBD2 (5 bases each). Germline-derived CDR1 and CDR2 are SGHRS and YFSETQ. Trimming left V 4 bases short and J 11 bases short, with 21 bases between. The CDR3 sequence is 14 residues long.

CDR3 loop: CASSVESRYNEQYF. CDR3 sequence (DNA): TGTGCCAGCAGCGTAGAAAGTAGGTACAATGAGCAGTACTTC. The chain is built from TRBV9 and TRBJ2-7; unclear D gene. Trimming stripped 0 bases from V and 7 bases from J, with 14 bases between. From germline, CDR1 is SGDLS and CDR2 YYNGEE. This CDR3 spans 14 amino acids.